The 25 T cell receptor beta chains reported below all come from one sample, sequenced in a study of blood T cell repertoires in COVID-19. Profiled with immunoSEQ multiplex PCR; TCRdb holds only in-frame clones, not every one. The data contain 200,000 to 250,000 clones, around 90% of them singletons. Sequenced material: PBMCs or T cells enriched from blood (not recorded which). These receptors all stem from a woman aged 30 to 39 who had been exposed to COVID-19.

This clone has a single count. The rearrangement joins TRBV6-5 to TRBJ1-3; possibly TRBD1 for D (6 bases). The germline CDR1 and CDR2 sequences are MNHEY and SVGAGI. The CDR3 totals 15 residues. V lost 8 bases and J 0 bases, leaving 14 bases between the germline ends. CDR3 loop: CASYKGDTSGNTIYF. CDR3 nucleotides: TGTGCCAGCTACAAAGGGGACACCTCTGGAAACACCATATATTTT.

This chain uses TRBV11-2 with TRBJ2-7; 9 bases map to TRBD2. With 2 bases clipped from V and 0 bases from J, the junction kept 2 bases outside the gene matches. From germline, CDR1 is SGHAT and CDR2 FQNNGV. This CDR3 is 15 amino acids long. In DNA, the CDR3 is TGTGCCAGCAGCTTACCAGCGGGAGGCTCCTACGAGCAGTACTTC. Amino acid sequence: CASSLPAGGSYEQYF. Full variable domain (missing parts from reference TRBV11-2 and TRBJ2-7): EAGVAQSPRYKIIEKRQSVAFWCNPISGHATLYWYQQILGQGPKLLIQFQNNGVVDDSQLPKDRFSAERLKGVDSTLKIQPAKLEDSAVYLCASSLPAGGSYEQYFGPGTRLTVT.

The rearrangement links TRBV4-1 to TRBJ1-1; possibly TRBD1 for D (5 bases). Deletions cut 1 base from V and 1 base from J, with 22 bases between. Germline CDR1 and CDR2: MGHRA and YSYEKL. The CDR3 runs 19 residues. The CDR3 DNA is TGCGCCAGCAGCCAAGTCCCACACTCGGACACCCCGGAGAACACTGAAGCTTTCTTT. Protein product: CASSQVPHSDTPENTEAFF.

The J gene is TRBJ2-5, the V gene TRBV5-1; 8 bases are shared with TRBD2. Germline V lookup: CDR1 SGHRS, CDR2 YFSETQ. V gave up 5 bases and J gave up 5 bases; unmatched junction bases: 8. This CDR3 is 14 amino acids long. The CDR3 loop reads CASRGSGNFETQYF. The CDR3 DNA follows: TGCGCCAGCAGGGGTAGCGGGAATTTTGAGACCCAGTACTTC.

The chain links TRBV3-1 (or the pseudogene TRBV3-2) to TRBJ2-5; 8 bases align to TRBD1. After removal of 0 bases from V and 4 bases from J, the junction contained 4 bases not matched to a gene. Germline CDR1 is LGHDT and CDR2 is YNNKEL (reference sequence). The CDR3 has 15 amino acids. CDR3 protein: CASSQEDRVGETQYF. CDR3 DNA sequence: TGTGCCAGCAGCCAAGAGGACAGGGTGGGAGAGACCCAGTACTTC.

This sequence joins TRBV5-6 and TRBJ1-4, with 8 nucleotides matching TRBD1. The CDR3 length is 16 residues. Germline CDR1 and CDR2: SGHDT and YYEEEE. V was pared by 4 bases and J by 8 bases, with 13 bases of the junction left unmatched. The CDR3 sequence: CASSPTTGVPSEKLFF. The CDR3 nucleotides read TGTGCCAGCAGCCCGACGACAGGGGTGCCTTCCGAAAAACTGTTTTTT.

The genes are TRBV4-1 and TRBJ2-1; the match to TRBD2 covers 10 bases. Trimming took 3 bases from V and 4 from J; bases not matched to a gene: 9. CDR1 and CDR2 from the germline V gene are MGHRA and YSYEKL. The CDR3 consists of 17 residues. CDR3: CASSHAKTSGYYNEQFF. CDR3 nucleotides: TGCGCCAGCAGCCACGCCAAGACTAGCGGGTATTACAATGAGCAGTTCTTC.

This clone was detected only a few times. V usage is TRBV18 and J usage is TRBJ2-7, with D perhaps matching TRBD1 (6 bases). The CDR3 covers 14 residues. CDR1 and CDR2 (germline): KGHSH, LQKENI. V was pared by 3 bases and J by 2 bases, with 11 bases between. In DNA form, the CDR3 reads TGTGCCAGCTCACCCTTCGACAGGACCTACGAGCAGTACTTC. Translation: CASSPFDRTYEQYF.

This sequence joins TRBV29-1 and TRBJ1-3; D gene ambiguous. The CDR3 contains 14 residues. V was trimmed by 0 bases and J by 0 bases, leaving 6 bases between them. The V gene's germline CDR1 is SQVTM and CDR2 ANQGSEA. The CDR3 spells CSVEDEHSGNTIYF. The CDR3, as DNA: TGCAGCGTTGAAGATGAACACTCTGGAAACACCATATATTTT.

This chain connects TRBV6-1 to TRBJ2-3; 7 nucleotides line up with TRBD1. Per germline, CDR1 MNHNS and CDR2 SASEGT. This CDR3 comprises 16 residues. The V and J ends lost 4 bases and 1 base, in that order; junction bases with no gene match: 8. The CDR3 DNA reads TGTGCCAGCAGTGGCCGGGACAGCTCTCGCACAGATACGCAGTATTTT. Its protein product is CASSGRDSSRTDTQYF.

This clone was observed a few times. The chain links TRBV6-5 to TRBJ2-5; no reliable D call. Trimming pared 2 bases from V and 3 bases from J, leaving 7 bases between. The CDR3 spans 13 residues. Looked up from germline, CDR1 is MNHEY and CDR2 is SVGAGI. CDR3 sequence (DNA): TGTGCCAGCAGTTACCGGGTCGAAGAGACCCAGTACTTC. This codes for CASSYRVEETQYF.

The chain has TRBV5-6 and TRBJ2-7, with 7 bases matching TRBD1. This CDR3 comprises 13 residues. CDR1 and CDR2 (germline): SGHDT, YYEEEE. Losses at the gene ends were 3 bases for V and 4 bases for J; bases not matched to a gene: 4. The CDR3 region is CASSSTGKYEQYF. The CDR3 region has the DNA TGTGCCAGCAGCTCGACAGGGAAATACGAGCAGTACTTC. The whole variable domain, filled in from reference TRBV5-6 and TRBJ2-7, reads DAGVTQSPTHLIKTRGQQVTLRCSPKSGHDTVSWYQQALGQGPQFIFQYYEEEERQRGNFPDRFSGHQFPNYSSELNVNALLLGDSALYLCASSSTGKYEQYFGPGTRLTVT.

The chain couples TRBV7-2 to TRBJ1-1; D remains ambiguous. Germline-derived CDR1 and CDR2 are SGHTA and FQGNSA. V lost 3 bases and J lost 6, with 11 bases in between. There are 13 residues in the CDR3. The CDR3 loop reads CASSFFREPEAFF. The CDR3, as DNA: TGTGCCAGCAGCTTTTTCCGCGAACCTGAAGCTTTCTTT.

The gene calls are TRBV5-1 and TRBJ1-1; D call uncertain. Per germline, CDR1 SGHRS and CDR2 YFSETQ. The CDR3 covers 14 residues. V was trimmed by 0 bases and J by 1 base, leaving 7 bases between them. The CDR3 coding sequence is TGCGCCAGCAGCTTGGGGGCCAGGAACACTGAAGCTTTCTTT. It is translated as CASSLGARNTEAFF.

This chain links TRBV15 with TRBJ2-7, with TRBD2 matching 11 bases. The CDR3 covers 19 residues. CDR1 and CDR2 from the germline V gene are LNHNV and YYDKDF (reference sequence). J gave up 0 bases and V 5 bases, and 15 bases lay outside the gene matches. DNA for the CDR3: TGTGCCACCAGCGATGAGGCACTAGCGGGAGCCCCAGGCTCCTACGAGCAGTACTTC. Its protein is CATSDEALAGAPGSYEQYF. The variable domain in full, completed from reference TRBV15 and TRBJ2-7, reads DAMVIQNPRYQVTQFGKPVTLSCSQTLNHNVMYWYQQKSSQAPKLLFHYYDKDFNNEADTPDNFQSRRPNTSFCFLDIRSPGLGDTAMYLCATSDEALAGAPGSYEQYFGPGTRLTVT.

This sequence joins TRBV2 and TRBJ2-7; D call uncertain. Germline loops: CDR1 SNHLY, CDR2 FYNNEI. The CDR3 runs 12 residues. V lost 7 bases and J lost 2, with 9 bases in between. The CDR3 reads CASKLLPYEQYF. CDR3 DNA sequence: TGTGCCAGCAAACTCCTCCCCTACGAGCAGTACTTC.

The rearrangement joins TRBV4-1 to TRBJ2-1, with 10 bases matching TRBD2. Germline V CDR1 and CDR2: MGHRA, YSYEKL. V shed 2 bases, J shed 5 bases, and the junction held 3 bases outside the gene matches. The CDR3 is 15 amino acids. The CDR3 region has the DNA TGCGCCAGCAGCCAACCTAGCGGGAGAAACAATGAGCAGTTCTTC. Translating gives CASSQPSGRNNEQFF.

CDR3 amino acids: CASSLEGDSGANVLTF. The CDR3, as DNA: TGTGCCAGCAGCTTGGAGGGGGACTCTGGGGCCAACGTCCTGACTTTC. This chain links TRBV5-8 with TRBJ2-6; TRBD1 is a possible D gene (6 bases). CDR3 length: 16 residues. V lost 0 bases and J 0 bases, leaving 7 bases between the germline ends. The germline V gene encodes CDR1 SGHTS and CDR2 YDEGEE. The whole variable domain, remainder taken from reference TRBV5-8 and TRBJ2-6, is EAGVTQSPTHLIKTRGQQATLRCSPISGHTSVYWYQQALGLGLQFLLWYDEGEERNRGNFPPRFSGRQFPNYSSELNVNALELEDSALYLCASSLEGDSGANVLTFGAGSRLTVL.

V is TRBV6-6 and J is TRBJ1-2; D unresolved. This CDR3 contains 10 residues. Germline V gene lookup returns CDR1 MNHNY and CDR2 SVGAGI (reference sequence). Between the trimmed V and J ends, which lost 6 bases and 6 bases, there was a span of 5 bases. The CDR3 bases are TGTGCCAGCAGCTTAGATGGCTACACCTTC. Encoded protein: CASSLDGYTF.

CDR3 nucleotides: TGTGCCAGCAGCTGGGACAGGACCTACGAGCAGTACTTC. It specifies CASSWDRTYEQYF. The chain is built from TRBV7-8 and TRBJ2-7; 8 nucleotides agree with TRBD1. Unmatched junction bases numbered 1, after V lost 4 bases and J lost 2 bases. This CDR3 comprises 13 residues. Germline assignment: CDR1 SGHVS and CDR2 FQNEAQ. Full variable domain (remainder filled in from reference TRBV7-8 and TRBJ2-7): GAGVSQSPRYKVAKRGQDVALRCDPISGHVSLFWYQQALGQGPEFLTYFQNEAQLDKSGLPSDRFFAERPEGSVSTLKIQRTQQEDSAVYLCASSWDRTYEQYFGPGTRLTVT.

This clone has just a few counts. The V call is TRBV7-9, the J call TRBJ2-2; D is unresolved. This CDR3 region has 16 residues. V gave up 5 bases and J gave up 0 bases, with 13 bases separating them. CDR1 SEHNR and CDR2 FQNEAQ come from the germline V gene (reference sequence). The CDR3 reads CASSTSGWSNTGELFF. In DNA form, the CDR3 reads TGTGCCAGCAGCACGTCCGGGTGGTCGAACACCGGGGAGCTGTTTTTT.

The chain uses TRBV5-1 and TRBJ2-7, with 10 bases matching TRBD2. V trimming: 0 bases; J trimming: 2 bases; junction bases outside the gene matches: 5. Germline values: CDR1 SGHRS, CDR2 YFSETQ. This CDR3 comprises 16 residues. CDR3 in DNA: TGCGCCAGCAGCTTGGTAGTAGCGGGAGGACCCTACGAGCAGTACTTC. It specifies CASSLVVAGGPYEQYF.

This clone was seen only a few times. This chain connects TRBV30 to TRBJ1-3; no reliable D call. There are 15 residues in the CDR3. Germline V gene lookup returns CDR1 GTSNPN and CDR2 SVGIG (reference sequence). The germline V and J ends were trimmed by 0 bases and 2 bases, with 11 bases remaining between them. The CDR3 spells CAWSVLSNTGNTIYF. The CDR3 region has the DNA TGTGCCTGGAGTGTATTGTCTAATACTGGAAACACCATATATTTT.

The chain is built from TRBV30 and TRBJ1-2; 7 positions agree with TRBD1. V dropped 6 bases and J dropped 2; count of bases not matched to a gene: 3. The V gene's germline CDR1 is GTSNPN and CDR2 SVGIG (reference sequence). This CDR3 comprises 12 residues. The DNA of the CDR3 is TGTGCCTGTACGACAGGGAACTATGGCTACACCTTC. The encoded protein is CACTTGNYGYTF.

The J gene is TRBJ1-5, the V gene TRBV10-3; D might be TRBD1 (6 bases). Trimming pared 5 bases from V and 3 bases from J, leaving 11 bases between. The CDR3 is made up of 14 amino acids. CDR1 and CDR2 from the germline V gene are ENHRY and SYGVKD. The CDR3 region is CAISSDSNNQPQHF. The CDR3 DNA reads as TGTGCCATCAGTTCGGACAGCAACAATCAGCCCCAGCATTTT.